A selection of T cell receptor beta chains follows, all from one sample in a study of immune evolution from preneoplasia to lung adenocarcinoma. Here immunoSEQ multiplex PCR was the method, and the copy in TCRdb shows in-frame clones only, minus some. The repertoire consists of 9,000 to 10,000 clones, with 75% to 80% occurring once and the leading ten covering roughly 12%. The sequenced sample was FFPE lung adenocarcinoma in situ tissue. The source is a person older than 75 with lung adenocarcinoma. CDR3s include the opening cysteine and the closing phenylalanine or tryptophan. D genes are given only for firm matches. Some rows have no size entry. The others give once, few or many, or a class for an expanded clone.

J gene,V gene,clone size,D gene,CDR3 DNA,CDR3 protein
TRBJ1-2,TRBV7-2,NA,NA,TGTGCCAGCAGGGCTCCGGTTGGAAGGGGCTACACCTTC,CASRAPVGRGYTF
TRBJ1-6,TRBV7-9,NA,NA,TGTGCCAGCAGCCCGTTGGGCGGCGGCCCGGGCTCACCCCTCCACTTT,CASSPLGGGPGSPLHF
TRBJ1-2,TRBV5-1,NA,TRBD1,TGCGCCAGCAGCTTGGGGGACAGGGACTATGGCTACACCTTC,CASSLGDRDYGYTF
TRBJ2-6,TRBV10-3,NA,TRBD2,TGTGCCATCAGTTCGGGACTAGCTTTTTCCCCTGGGGCCAACGTCCTGACTTTC,CAISSGLAFSPGANVLTF
TRBJ1-4,TRBV10-3,NA,NA,TGTGCCATCTCGGAGGTCGGAGGCGAAAAACTGTTTTTT,CAISEVGGEKLFF
TRBJ2-7,TRBV7-2,NA,TRBD1,TGTGCCAGCAGCTGGACAGGGAACGAGCAGTACTTC,CASSWTGNEQYF
TRBJ1-2,TRBV5-6,NA,NA,TGTGCCAGCAGCTTGTCGGGGGGCGGTAACCACTATGGCTACACCTTC,CASSLSGGGNHYGYTF
TRBJ1-2,TRBV10-3,NA,TRBD1,TGTGCCATCAGTGAGGTGGACAGGGGGGACCCCGCCTATGGCTACACCTTC,CAISEVDRGDPAYGYTF
TRBJ2-3,TRBV30,medium-sized,TRBD1,TGTGCCTGGAGTTCATCGACAGGGAAGGCGCAGTATTTT,CAWSSSTGKAQYF
TRBJ1-1,TRBV27,NA,NA,TGTGCCAGCAGCCCATTACCCACCGGCACTGAAGCTTTCTTT,CASSPLPTGTEAFF
TRBJ2-1,TRBV5-5,NA,TRBD2,TGTGCCAGCAGCTTCTCCGGGACTAGCGGTTACAATGAGCAGTTCTTC,CASSFSGTSGYNEQFF
TRBJ2-5,TRBV21-1,NA,NA,TGTGCCAGCAGCAAAGCGAGGACTAGCGGGGAGGAGACCCAGTACTTC,CASSKARTSGEETQYF
TRBJ1-2,TRBV29-1,NA,TRBD1,TGCAGCGTTGTGGGACAGGGGGTTGGTGGCTACACCTTC,CSVVGQGVGGYTF
TRBJ2-7,TRBV7-8,NA,TRBD1,TGTGCCAGCAGTCGGACAGGGTTCGAGCAGTACTTC,CASSRTGFEQYF
TRBJ2-7,TRBV29-1,NA,NA,TGCAGCGTTGAATACAACTACGAGCAGTACTTC,CSVEYNYEQYF
TRBJ2-1,TRBV30,NA,TRBD2,TGTGCCTGGAGTTTCGGGGGGGGGTCCTACAATGAGCAGTTCTTC,CAWSFGGGSYNEQFF
TRBJ2-1,TRBV7-2,NA,NA,TGTGCCAGCAGCTTAGCGCCAGGGTTAGGGAATGAGCAGTTCTTC,CASSLAPGLGNEQFF
TRBJ2-5,TRBV5-4,NA,TRBD1,TGTGCCAGCAGCTTGCGGGACAGGAGCCAAGAGACCCAGTACTTC,CASSLRDRSQETQYF
TRBJ1-1,TRBV9,NA,NA,TGTGCCAGCAGCGTCAAGGGGATGAACACTGAAGCTTTCTTT,CASSVKGMNTEAFF
TRBJ2-6,TRBV15,few,NA,TGTGCCACCAGCAGAGCGGAGGCTGGGGCCAACGTCCTGACTTTC,CATSRAEAGANVLTF
TRBJ1-5,TRBV19,NA,NA,TGTGCCAGTAGAGGTTCGGGCAATCAGCCCCAGCATTTT,CASRGSGNQPQHF
TRBJ2-3,TRBV7-3,NA,NA,TGTGCCAGCAGCCCACGGGGGGCCCAATCCACAGATACGCAGTATTTT,CASSPRGAQSTDTQYF
TRBJ2-2,TRBV7-2,NA,TRBD2,TGTGCCAGCAGCTTACTTGTGGGGGGAGGGACCGGGGAGCTGTTTTTT,CASSLLVGGGTGELFF
TRBJ2-7,TRBV7-2,NA,TRBD1,TGTGCCAGCAGCTTAGTGCAGGGGGCCTACGAGCAGTACTTC,CASSLVQGAYEQYF
TRBJ2-7,TRBV10-3,NA,TRBD1,TGTGCCATCAGTGAGTCGGGGACAGCCTACGAGCAGTACTTC,CAISESGTAYEQYF
TRBJ1-3,TRBV9,NA,NA,TGTGCCAGCAGCGTAGGGGCTGAAAACACCATATATTTT,CASSVGAENTIYF
TRBJ2-2,TRBV4-1,once,TRBD2,TGCGCCAGCAGCCAAGACGGAGCGGGGGGAAGTCGCACCGGGGAGCTGTTTTTT,CASSQDGAGGSRTGELFF
TRBJ2-3,TRBV7-2,NA,TRBD2,TGTGCCAGCAGTTTTAGCGGGGGGAGCACAGATACGCAGTATTTT,CASSFSGGSTDTQYF
TRBJ1-1,TRBV23-1,NA,NA,TGCGCCAGCAGTCCTTATCGGGCCAACACTGAAGCTTTCTTT,CASSPYRANTEAFF
TRBJ1-2,TRBV28,NA,TRBD1,TGTGCCAGCAGTATCCCGACAGGGGGGATGGGATCGGGCTACACCTTC,CASSIPTGGMGSGYTF
TRBJ2-7,TRBV7-9,NA,NA,TGTGCCAGCAGCTTAGTGGTAGGGTTGAGGGACGAGCAGTACTTC,CASSLVVGLRDEQYF
TRBJ1-3,TRBV5-4,NA,NA,TGTGCCAGCAGCTTGGCCGGGTCCCTAGGAAACACCATATATTTT,CASSLAGSLGNTIYF
TRBJ2-1,TRBV7-2,NA,NA,TGTGCCAGCAGCCGGGACCAAAACTCCTACAATGAGCAGTTCTTC,CASSRDQNSYNEQFF
TRBJ2-1,TRBV5-4,once,TRBD1,TGTGCCAGCAGCCGGGACAGGGTTGAGCAGTTCTTC,CASSRDRVEQFF
TRBJ1-1,TRBV28,NA,NA,TGTGCCAGTCGTCAGGGAGGAACTGAAGCTTTCTTT,CASRQGGTEAFF
TRBJ1-1,TRBV7-9,NA,NA,TGTGCCAGCAGCTCGGCAGGGAACACTGAAGCTTTCTTT,CASSSAGNTEAFF
TRBJ2-2,TRBV4-1,NA,NA,TGCGCCAGCAGCCCTACACTAGGGTTCTCAGGGTACACCGGGGAGCTGTTTTTT,CASSPTLGFSGYTGELFF
TRBJ1-3,TRBV7-2,few,NA,TGTGCCAGCAGCTTAGCGGTGGGGGTGCAAGGAAACACCATATATTTT,CASSLAVGVQGNTIYF
TRBJ2-7,TRBV11-3,NA,NA,TGTGCCAGCACCCCACCCGGAAAATACGAGCAGTACTTC,CASTPPGKYEQYF
TRBJ1-1,TRBV25-1,NA,TRBD1,TGTGCCAGCAGAAAGAAGGGGGCAAGGCTGGACACTGAAGCTTTCTTT,CASRKKGARLDTEAFF
TRBJ2-2,TRBV10-3,NA,NA,TGTGCCATCAGTGTGAGTAGCGGGAACACCGGGGAGCTGTTTTTT,CAISVSSGNTGELFF
TRBJ1-1,TRBV10-3,few,TRBD1,TGTGCCATCAGTGGAGTCCGGGACAGGGGGCGCACTGAAGCTTTCTTT,CAISGVRDRGRTEAFF
TRBJ1-5,TRBV5-1,NA,NA,TGCGCCAGCAGCTTGGGCCCCAATCAGCCCCAGCATTTT,CASSLGPNQPQHF
TRBJ2-5,TRBV30,NA,NA,TGTGCCTGGAGCTTGACTTCTATTGAGACCCAGTACTTC,CAWSLTSIETQYF
TRBJ1-5,TRBV7-9,NA,NA,TGTGCCAGCAGCACGGACCAGACAGGTAATCAGCCCCAGCATTTT,CASSTDQTGNQPQHF
TRBJ1-2,TRBV6-5,NA,NA,TGTGCCAGCAGTTACCTCGACAGTCCCTATGGCTACACCTTC,CASSYLDSPYGYTF
TRBJ1-6,TRBV15,NA,NA,TGTGCCACCAGCAGAGATCGGGTAGCAAATTCACCCCTCCACTTT,CATSRDRVANSPLHF
TRBJ1-5,TRBV4-3,NA,NA,TGCGCCAGCAGCCAGGGAAGGGGAAAACCCCAGCATTTT,CASSQGRGKPQHF
TRBJ1-1,TRBV4-3,NA,NA,TGCGCCAGCAGTCAAGGTGGGCCCCGTAACACTGAAGCTTTCTTT,CASSQGGPRNTEAFF